This T cell receptor beta chain was sequenced for a study of blood T cell repertoires in COVID-19. Profiled with immunoSEQ multiplex PCR; TCRdb holds only in-frame clones, not every one. The table includes 61,000 or so clones, almost 90% detected once. CDR3 size: 14 residues. CDR1 and CDR2 (germline): SGHAT, FQNNGV. The V segment lost 1 base and the J segment 3 bases; nucleotides outside the gene matches: 2. Comment on this clone: The sample contains more than one DNA sequence encoding this CDR3.

Sequencing was carried out using peripheral blood. The clonotype was recovered from a woman in her forties or fifties with active or convalescent COVID-19. The chain couples TRBV11-2 to TRBJ2-7; TRBD1 agrees at 8 bases. The CDR3 DNA sequence: TGTGCCAGCAGCTTAGGGACAGGGAGCTACGAGCAGTACTTC. This codes for CASSLGTGSYEQYF. Combining the CDR3 with reference TRBV11-2 and TRBJ2-7 gives the whole variable domain EAGVAQSPRYKIIEKRQSVAFWCNPISGHATLYWYQQILGQGPKLLIQFQNNGVVDDSQLPKDRFSAERLKGVDSTLKIQPAKLEDSAVYLCASSLGTGSYEQYFGPGTRLTVT.